Listed below are T cell receptor beta chains from one sample, sequenced in a study of cytomegalovirus exposure and HLA in healthy donors. The data were produced by immunoSEQ multiplex PCR, yet TCRdb's version contains in-frame clones alone and is incomplete. Seen here are about 150,000 clones, nearly 90% observed once, and the top ten hold about 9.9%. Sequences were obtained from PBMCs. These receptor sequences come from a woman younger than 30 in good health and CMV-seropositive. CDR3s include the opening cysteine and the closing phenylalanine or tryptophan. Fields, in order: CDR3 DNA, CDR3 protein, V gene, D gene, clone size, J gene. A D gene is named only where the DNA matches it firmly. Clone size is not always given. Where it is, it says once, few, many or a class for expanded clones.

TGTGCCAGTAGTCACAGAGTAAACTATGGCTACACCTTC CASSHRVNYGYTF TRBV19 NA NA TRBJ1-2
TGTGCCAGCAGCGCCCGACAGGGTATGGACACCGGGGAGCTGTTTTTT CASSARQGMDTGELFF TRBV9 TRBD1 NA TRBJ2-2
TGTGCCAGCAGTTACTCTGGGACAGATAATCAGCCCCAGCATTTT CASSYSGTDNQPQHF TRBV6-5 TRBD1 once TRBJ1-5
TGTGCCAGCAGCTTAGTCACGGGTAACCACGAGCAGTACTTC CASSLVTGNHEQYF TRBV7-9 NA few TRBJ2-7
TGTGCCAGCTCACCATCTGGGCCTGGAAACACCATATATTTT CASSPSGPGNTIYF TRBV18 NA NA TRBJ1-3
TGTGCCAGTAGGGACGGGGGGAAAAACACCGGGGAGCTGTTTTTT CASRDGGKNTGELFF TRBV19 TRBD2 NA TRBJ2-2
TGTGCCAGCAGCTTAGTTTCAGGGAAACTTTACGAGCAGTACTTC CASSLVSGKLYEQYF TRBV7-2 NA NA TRBJ2-7
TGTGCCAGCTGCCGAGGAGGGTCTATCGCAGATACGCAGTATTTT CASCRGGSIADTQYF TRBV28 NA NA TRBJ2-3
TGTGCCAGCTCACCACAGGGGACACATAATGAAAAACTGTTTTTT CASSPQGTHNEKLFF TRBV18 NA NA TRBJ1-4
TGTGCCAGCAGCGGGACCACAGGGGGCTCGGAGACCCAGTACTTC CASSGTTGGSETQYF TRBV11-2 TRBD1 NA TRBJ2-5
TGTGCCAGCAGCTCCGGGACAGGTCACGAGCAGTACTTC CASSSGTGHEQYF TRBV5-4 TRBD1 NA TRBJ2-7
TGTGCCAGCAGCTTAGTGGACAGGGGCAATCAGCCCCAGCATTTT CASSLVDRGNQPQHF TRBV7-2 TRBD1 NA TRBJ1-5
TGTGCCAGCAGCTTAGAGGGGGAATCTGGCTACACCTTC CASSLEGESGYTF TRBV7-2 NA NA TRBJ1-2
TGTGCCAGTAGGGACAGCTCTGGAAACACCATATATTTT CASRDSSGNTIYF TRBV19 NA NA TRBJ1-3
TGTGCCAGCGGGGGGGACAGGGCCTACGAGCAGTACTTC CASGGDRAYEQYF TRBV11-2 TRBD1 NA TRBJ2-7
TGTGCCAGCAGCCCAGACAGCAATGAGCAGTTCTTC CASSPDSNEQFF TRBV7-9 NA NA TRBJ2-1
TGTGCCAGCAGTGATCAGGGGGCCGCCTACGAGCAGTACTTC CASSDQGAAYEQYF TRBV2 TRBD1 NA TRBJ2-7
TGCGCCAGCAGCCCGGGACAGTACGAGCAGTACTTC CASSPGQYEQYF TRBV5-1 TRBD1 NA TRBJ2-7
TGTGCCAGCAATGAGCAGGGAGGGGGTGGGGGCTACACCTTC CASNEQGGGGGYTF TRBV6-5 NA many TRBJ1-2
TGTGCCATCAGTAGGGACAAAATGAACACTGAAGCTTTCTTT CAISRDKMNTEAFF TRBV10-3 NA NA TRBJ1-1
TGTGCCAGCAATGCAGGAAACTACGAGCAGTACTTC CASNAGNYEQYF TRBV7-9 NA once TRBJ2-7
TGTGCCAGCACAACAGTGAACACCGGGGAGCTGTTTTTT CASTTVNTGELFF TRBV2 NA NA TRBJ2-2
TGTGCCAGTTACCCCGGACAGGAGGGCTTCTATGGCTACACCTTC CASYPGQEGFYGYTF TRBV4-2 TRBD1 NA TRBJ1-2
TGTGCCAGCACCGCCTCGGACATTCGGGGGGAGACCCAGTACTTC CASTASDIRGETQYF TRBV28 NA NA TRBJ2-5
TGTGCCAGCAGCGTAGACGGCGGGGGGGCATTAAATGAGCAGTTCTTC CASSVDGGGALNEQFF TRBV9 TRBD2 NA TRBJ2-1
TGTGCCAGCAGCGTAGATAGCGGGTATCAGCCCCAGCATTTT CASSVDSGYQPQHF TRBV9 NA NA TRBJ1-5
TGTGCCAGCTCAACCGAGCAGGGTCGAGGTGGCTACACCTTC CASSTEQGRGGYTF TRBV6-4 NA NA TRBJ1-2
TGTGCCAGCAGCTTAGACCCGTACACTGAAGCTTTCTTT CASSLDPYTEAFF TRBV11-2 NA NA TRBJ1-1
TGTGCCAGCAGTTCATACCTCACAGGGAACAATGAGCAGTTCTTC CASSSYLTGNNEQFF TRBV27 NA once TRBJ2-1
TGTGCCAGTAGTTCCCTAAGGGGGAACACTGAAGCTTTCTTT CASSSLRGNTEAFF TRBV19 NA NA TRBJ1-1
TGTGCCAGCTCACAGGGAGGCGATCAGCCCCAGCATTTT CASSQGGDQPQHF TRBV18 NA NA TRBJ1-5
TGTGCCAGCAGTATGGCCCCTCTCTATGGCTACACCTTC CASSMAPLYGYTF TRBV6-5 NA NA TRBJ1-2
TGTGCCAGCAGCTTAACAGCGAACTACGAGCAGTACTTC CASSLTANYEQYF TRBV7-3 NA NA TRBJ2-7
TGTGCCAGCAGTTGGACTAGCGGGGGGGCCGGGACCCAGTACTTC CASSWTSGGAGTQYF TRBV2 TRBD2 NA TRBJ2-5
TGTGCCAGTAGTATCGGACAGGGGTCAGGGGCGCAGTATTTT CASSIGQGSGAQYF TRBV19 TRBD1 NA TRBJ2-3
TGTGCCAGCAGTGAAGCGCAGGGCAGCTTGATGAACACTGAAGCTTTCTTT CASSEAQGSLMNTEAFF TRBV6-1 NA NA TRBJ1-1
TGTGCCAGCAGAACAGATATTTCCTACGAGCAGTACTTC CASRTDISYEQYF TRBV6-1 NA NA TRBJ2-7
TGTGCCAGCAGCTGGGGACAGGGATACGAGCAGTACTTC CASSWGQGYEQYF TRBV7-2 TRBD1 few TRBJ2-7
TGTGCCGGCTACCAGGGGGGCTCTGGGGCCAACGTCCTGACTTTC CAGYQGGSGANVLTF TRBV2 NA NA TRBJ2-6
TGTGCCAGCAGCTTAGAGGCCAGACAGGGGGTCTCTGGAAACACCATATATTTT CASSLEARQGVSGNTIYF TRBV7-2 TRBD1 NA TRBJ1-3
TGTGCCAGCAGTAGTAGAGATAGCAATCAGCCCCAGCATTTT CASSSRDSNQPQHF TRBV6-5 NA NA TRBJ1-5